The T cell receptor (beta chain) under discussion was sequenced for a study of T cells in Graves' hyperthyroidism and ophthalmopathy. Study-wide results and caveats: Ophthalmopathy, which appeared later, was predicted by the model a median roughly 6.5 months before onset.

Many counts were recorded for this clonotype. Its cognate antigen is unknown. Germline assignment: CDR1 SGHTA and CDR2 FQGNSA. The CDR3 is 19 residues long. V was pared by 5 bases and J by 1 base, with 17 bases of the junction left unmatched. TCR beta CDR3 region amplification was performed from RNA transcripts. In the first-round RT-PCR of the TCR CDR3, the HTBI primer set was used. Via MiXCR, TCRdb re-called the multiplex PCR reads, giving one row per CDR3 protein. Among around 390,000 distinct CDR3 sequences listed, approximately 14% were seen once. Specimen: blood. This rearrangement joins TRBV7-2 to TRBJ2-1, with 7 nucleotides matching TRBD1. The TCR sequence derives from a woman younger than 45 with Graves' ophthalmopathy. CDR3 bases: TGTGCCAGCAGCCGACGATGGGATGTTCCAGGGGGTTCCTACAATGAGCAGTTCTTC. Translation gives CASSRRWDVPGGSYNEQFF. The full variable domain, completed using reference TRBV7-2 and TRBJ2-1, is GAGVSQSPSNKVTEKGKDVELRCDPISGHTALYWYRQSLGQGLEFLIYFQGNSAPDKSGLPSDRFSAERTGGSVSTLTIQRTQQEDSAVYLCASSRRWDVPGGSYNEQFFGPGTRLTVL.